Shown below are 26 T cell receptor beta chains from a single sample sequenced in a study of blood T cells in healthy people across ages. Primers used in a second PCR of about 7 to 11 cycles were a sample-barcoded 5' primer and a J-beta primer mix. Each CDR3 protein gets one entry after TCRdb re-called the 5' RACE reads with MiXCR. Of around 1,700,000 distinct CDR3 sequences listed, 28% were seen once; the top ten hold 7.7%. Sequenced: blood. These receptors all come from a woman aged 25 to 39 in good health.

This clonotype was found a few times. The CDR3 coding sequence is TGTGCCAGCAGGACCTCTTCTGGGGCCAACGTCCTGACTTTC. It translates to CASRTSSGANVLTF. This chain connects TRBV6-5 to TRBJ2-6; D gene unclear. Germline V gene sequence: CDR1 MNHEY, CDR2 SVGAGI. V was shortened by 6 bases and J by 1 base, with 7 bases between the two germline ends. The CDR3 loop spans 14 amino acids.

This clonotype was found a few times. The chain has TRBV4-3 and TRBJ2-1; D gene unclear. The CDR3 is made up of 14 amino acids. The V end was cut by 2 bases, the J end by 2 bases, with 7 bases between. CDR1 and CDR2 from the germline V gene are LGHNA and YSLEER. CDR3 amino acids: CASSQKGTYNEQFF. CDR3 coding DNA: TGCGCCAGCAGCCAAAAGGGCACCTACAATGAGCAGTTCTTC.

This clonotype was seen repeatedly, ten times or more. Compared with germline, one end of the junction differs, possibly owing to a read error. The CDR3 is CASSSGTVNYGYTF. The CDR3 DNA is TGTGCCAGCAGCTCGGGGACGGTAAACTATGGCTACACCTTC. V usage is TRBV5-1 and J usage is TRBJ1-2, with a tentative D call TRBD1 (5 bases). Germline V gene lookup returns CDR1 SGHRS and CDR2 YFSETQ. CDR3 length: 14 amino acids.

The rearrangement links TRBV6-5 to TRBJ1-1, with TRBD1 matching over 8 bases. Losses at the gene ends were 2 bases for V and 7 bases for J; bases not matched to a gene: 6. From germline, CDR1 is MNHEY and CDR2 SVGAGI. This CDR3 has 14 amino acids. Written as DNA, the CDR3 is TGTGCCAGCAGTTACACACAGGGGGGGGATGAAGCTTTCTTT. This translates into CASSYTQGGDEAFF.

This clonotype showed up just a few times. A much larger clone is a single base away; this may be a read error. The V and J genes are TRBV29-1 and TRBJ2-7, with D perhaps matching TRBD1 (5 bases). With 7 bases removed from V and 4 bases from J, the gap between germline ends came to 14 bases. This CDR3 contains 12 residues. The germline V gene encodes CDR1 SQVTM and CDR2 ANQGSEA. CDR3 residues: CSGLTETYEQYF. The CDR3 DNA reads TGCAGCGGCTTGACAGAAACTTACGAGCAGTACTTC.

The chain joins TRBV5-1 to TRBJ2-1; 7 bases match TRBD1. Germline V lookup: CDR1 SGHRS, CDR2 YFSETQ. J lost 14 bases, V lost 4 bases, and 6 bases had no gene match. The CDR3 consists of 11 residues. The CDR3: CASSPGQEEFF. DNA for the CDR3: TGCGCCAGCAGCCCTGGACAGGAGGAGTTCTTC.

As regards this clonotype: A read error may be the cause here, since a much bigger clone is one base away. V is TRBV10-3 and J is TRBJ2-7, with 7 nucleotides matching TRBD2. Germline trimming cut 5 bases from V and 6 bases from J; bases unmatched to any gene: 4. CDR3 size: 12 residues. From germline, CDR1 is ENHRY and CDR2 SYGVKD. CDR3 coding DNA: TGTGCCATCAGTAACGGGAGGAGCGAGCAGTACTTC. It encodes CAISNGRSEQYF.

The J gene is TRBJ1-2, the V gene TRBV28; tentative D call: TRBD1 (5 bases). The ends were cut back, 6 bases at V and 4 bases at J, with 21 bases in the middle. The CDR3 is made up of 16 amino acids. Per germline, CDR1 MDHEN and CDR2 SYDVKM. DNA of the CDR3: TGTGCCAGCAGGGGAGGGGTGTTTGGTGGTGGCTATGGCTACACCTTC. It encodes CASRGGVFGGGYGYTF.

J is TRBJ1-2 and V is TRBV30; D is undetermined. CDR3 length equals 11 residues. Trimming took off 2 bases at V and 8 bases at J, with 9 bases between the two ends. From germline, CDR1 is GTSNPN and CDR2 SVGIG (reference sequence). The CDR3 spells CAWSLSAGYTF. The DNA of the CDR3 is TGTGCCTGGAGTTTATCCGCCGGCTACACCTTC. The entire variable domain, with the rest obtained from reference TRBV30 and TRBJ1-2, is as follows: SQTIHQWPATLVQPVGSPLSLECTVEGTSNPNLYWYRQAAGRGLQLLFYSVGIGQISSEVPQNLSASRPQDRQFILSSKKLLLSDSGFYLCAWSLSAGYTFGSGTRLTVV.

The chain couples TRBV20-1 to TRBJ2-5; 7 nucleotides agree with TRBD1. The J call may not be correct, given that the DNA end is closer to TRBJ2-7. Germline loops: CDR1 DFQATT, CDR2 SNEGSKA (reference sequence). The CDR3 extends over 14 amino acids. This CDR3 reads CSASSGTVPSEQYF. In DNA form, the CDR3 reads TGCAGTGCTTCCTCCGGGACAGTCCCCTCCGAGCAGTACTTC.

The V call is TRBV2, the J call TRBJ2-4; tentatively, D is TRBD1 (6 bases). TRBJ2-7 explains the end of the DNA better; the J call may be wrong. Germline V lookup: CDR1 SNHLY, CDR2 FYNNEI. The CDR3 is 14 residues long. CDR3 DNA: TGTGCCAGCAGTGTTGAGAGACAGGCAGACGAGCAGTACTTC. Residues: CASSVERQADEQYF.

V is TRBV20-1 and J is TRBJ2-4; D may be TRBD2 (5 bases). CDR1 is DFQATT and CDR2 is SNEGSKA in the germline V gene (reference sequence). V was clipped by 0 bases and J by 0 bases, with 9 bases between them. CDR3 size: 15 residues. In nucleotides, the CDR3 is TGCAGTGCTAGAGATTTCAGCGGAGCCAAAAACATTCAGTACTTC. Translation gives CSARDFSGAKNIQYF.

The chain recombines TRBV29-1 with TRBJ1-5; 7 bases fit TRBD1. The CDR3 has 16 amino acids. V was pared by 4 bases and J by 6 bases, with 15 bases of the junction left unmatched. Germline V gene lookup returns CDR1 SQVTM and CDR2 ANQGSEA. CDR3 protein: CSVGGDREVVTQPQHF. CDR3 bases: TGCAGCGTTGGCGGTGACAGGGAGGTAGTGACTCAGCCCCAGCATTTT.

The genes are TRBV28 and TRBJ1-6, with D possibly TRBD1 on 6 matching bases. The germline V gene has CDR1 MDHEN and CDR2 SYDVKM. Trimming removed 8 bases at V and 10 bases at J, with 18 bases between. The CDR3 sequence is 14 residues long. In DNA form, the CDR3 reads TGTGCCAGCGCCCTCGGGCAGGGGTACTCACCCCTCCACTTT. It encodes CASALGQGYSPLHF.

A few counts support this clonotype. The V gene is TRBV7-9, the J gene TRBJ1-1; 9 bases fit TRBD1. The germline CDR1 and CDR2 sequences are SEHNR and FQNEAQ (reference sequence). Trimming at V came to 11 bases and at J to 0 bases, leaving 4 bases not matched to a gene. The CDR3 is 13 amino acids. Here the CDR3 reads CAADRGLNTEAFF. CDR3 nucleotide sequence: TGTGCCGCGGACAGGGGATTGAACACTGAAGCTTTCTTT.

The chain joins TRBV9 to TRBJ1-2, with no clear D. In germline, CDR1 is SGDLS, CDR2 YYNGEE. Trimming shortened V by 0 bases and J by 4 bases, and 13 bases separated the two germline ends. The CDR3 spans 15 residues. The CDR3 bases are TGTGCCAGCAGCGTAGGGAGCGACGGGATCTATGGCTACACCTTC. This gives the protein CASSVGSDGIYGYTF. The full variable domain, in which reference TRBV9 and TRBJ1-2 provide the parts outside the CDR3, is DSGVTQTPKHLITATGQRVTLRCSPRSGDLSVYWYQQSLDQGLQFLIQYYNGEERAKGNILERFSAQQFPDLHSELNLSSLELGDSALYFCASSVGSDGIYGYTFGSGTRLTVV.

This clonotype was seen repeatedly, ten times or more. The genes are TRBV29-1 and TRBJ2-6; unclear D gene. CDR1 and CDR2 from the germline V gene are SQVTM and ANQGSEA. This CDR3 has 14 amino acids. V gave up 6 bases and J gave up 0 bases, with 9 bases separating them. In nucleotides, the CDR3 is TGCAGCGTCGACCCAGGCTCTGGGGCCAACGTCCTGACTTTC. This encodes CSVDPGSGANVLTF. Together with reference TRBV29-1 and TRBJ2-6, the CDR3 gives the full variable domain: SAVISQKPSRDICQRGTSLTIQCQVDSQVTMMFWYRQQPGQSLTLIATANQGSEATYESGFVIDKFPISRPNLTFSTLTVSNMSPEDSSIYLCSVDPGSGANVLTFGAGSRLTVL.

V is TRBV20-1 and J is TRBJ2-7; TRBD2 matches 10 bases. The CDR3 runs to 15 residues. Germline V gene lookup returns CDR1 DFQATT and CDR2 SNEGSKA (reference sequence). The V gene end was trimmed by 0 bases and the J gene end by 2 bases; junction bases not matched to a gene: 4. In DNA form, the CDR3 reads TGCAGTGCTAGAGATCTAGCGGGAGATGCCTACGAGCAGTACTTC. It is translated as CSARDLAGDAYEQYF.

This clonotype was seen only a few times. The rearrangement links TRBV20-1 to TRBJ2-5, with 7 bases that match TRBD1. Germline values: CDR1 DFQATT, CDR2 SNEGSKA (reference sequence). CDR3 length: 15 amino acids. Trimming at V came to 0 bases and at J to 2 bases, leaving 6 bases not matched to a gene. CDR3 DNA sequence: TGCAGTGCTAGAGAAGACAGGGTGAGGCAAGAGACCCAGTACTTC. Translating it yields CSAREDRVRQETQYF.

The genes are TRBV20-1 and TRBJ1-2, with 8 bases fitting TRBD1. Looked up from germline, CDR1 is DFQATT and CDR2 is SNEGSKA (reference sequence). The ends lost 4 bases at V and 6 bases at J; junction bases unmatched: 7. The CDR3 consists of 13 residues. The DNA for the CDR3 is TGCAGTGCTACCCTTTCAGGGGGCGATGGCTACACCTTC. Translating gives CSATLSGGDGYTF.

The chain employs TRBV10-2 and TRBJ1-1; D gene unclear. Germline CDR1 is WSHSY and CDR2 is SAAADI. CDR3 size: 14 residues. Deletions cut 3 bases from V and 0 bases from J, with 8 bases between. CDR3 region: CASSDLRLNTEAFF. The CDR3 DNA reads TGCGCCAGCAGTGATTTGAGGTTGAACACTGAAGCTTTCTTT.

This clonotype showed up just a few times. J is TRBJ1-1 and V is TRBV20-1; D gene uncertain. V lost 3 bases to trimming and J lost 3 bases, with 2 bases between them. CDR1 is DFQATT and CDR2 is SNEGSKA in the germline V gene (reference sequence). The CDR3 length is 10 residues. The CDR3 nucleotides read TGCAGTGCTAGTCACACTGAAGCTTTCTTT. Residues: CSASHTEAFF.

The chain employs TRBV12-3 or TRBV12-4 and TRBJ1-5; possible D gene TRBD1, 5 bases. This CDR3 region has 15 residues. The germline V and J ends were trimmed by 5 bases and 3 bases, with 14 bases remaining between them. The CDR3 spells CASSVLGRSNQPQHF. The CDR3 DNA sequence: TGTGCCAGCAGTGTTTTGGGACGGTCCAATCAGCCCCAGCATTTT.

In its sample, this clonotype was seen many times. The chain links TRBV7-9 to TRBJ2-1, with D maybe TRBD1 (5 bases). This CDR3 region has 13 residues. Germline loops: CDR1 SEHNR, CDR2 FQNEAQ (reference sequence). V was cut by 4 bases and J by 8 bases, with 12 bases left in between. CDR3 protein: CASSYQGAYEQFF. The CDR3 DNA reads TGTGCCAGCAGCTATCAAGGGGCGTATGAGCAGTTCTTC.

The rearrangement links TRBV20-1 to TRBJ1-5; D might be TRBD1 (5 bases). The CDR3 is 15 amino acids. Trimming removed 6 bases from V and 4 bases from J, with 19 bases in between. CDR1 is DFQATT and CDR2 is SNEGSKA in the germline V gene (reference sequence). The CDR3 here is CSAQLRGLMNQPQHF. Here the CDR3 DNA reads TGCAGTGCCCAGTTGCGGGGACTAATGAATCAGCCCCAGCATTTT.

The chain uses TRBV7-3 and TRBJ2-2; tentatively, D is TRBD1 (6 bases). The CDR3 extends over 15 amino acids. V dropped 5 bases and J dropped 7 bases, with 17 bases sitting between them. The germline CDR1 and CDR2 sequences are SGHTA and FQGTGA. Here the CDR3 reads CASSPGTPQGGELFF. Written as DNA, the CDR3 is TGTGCCAGCAGCCCCGGGACCCCACAGGGCGGGGAGCTGTTTTTT.